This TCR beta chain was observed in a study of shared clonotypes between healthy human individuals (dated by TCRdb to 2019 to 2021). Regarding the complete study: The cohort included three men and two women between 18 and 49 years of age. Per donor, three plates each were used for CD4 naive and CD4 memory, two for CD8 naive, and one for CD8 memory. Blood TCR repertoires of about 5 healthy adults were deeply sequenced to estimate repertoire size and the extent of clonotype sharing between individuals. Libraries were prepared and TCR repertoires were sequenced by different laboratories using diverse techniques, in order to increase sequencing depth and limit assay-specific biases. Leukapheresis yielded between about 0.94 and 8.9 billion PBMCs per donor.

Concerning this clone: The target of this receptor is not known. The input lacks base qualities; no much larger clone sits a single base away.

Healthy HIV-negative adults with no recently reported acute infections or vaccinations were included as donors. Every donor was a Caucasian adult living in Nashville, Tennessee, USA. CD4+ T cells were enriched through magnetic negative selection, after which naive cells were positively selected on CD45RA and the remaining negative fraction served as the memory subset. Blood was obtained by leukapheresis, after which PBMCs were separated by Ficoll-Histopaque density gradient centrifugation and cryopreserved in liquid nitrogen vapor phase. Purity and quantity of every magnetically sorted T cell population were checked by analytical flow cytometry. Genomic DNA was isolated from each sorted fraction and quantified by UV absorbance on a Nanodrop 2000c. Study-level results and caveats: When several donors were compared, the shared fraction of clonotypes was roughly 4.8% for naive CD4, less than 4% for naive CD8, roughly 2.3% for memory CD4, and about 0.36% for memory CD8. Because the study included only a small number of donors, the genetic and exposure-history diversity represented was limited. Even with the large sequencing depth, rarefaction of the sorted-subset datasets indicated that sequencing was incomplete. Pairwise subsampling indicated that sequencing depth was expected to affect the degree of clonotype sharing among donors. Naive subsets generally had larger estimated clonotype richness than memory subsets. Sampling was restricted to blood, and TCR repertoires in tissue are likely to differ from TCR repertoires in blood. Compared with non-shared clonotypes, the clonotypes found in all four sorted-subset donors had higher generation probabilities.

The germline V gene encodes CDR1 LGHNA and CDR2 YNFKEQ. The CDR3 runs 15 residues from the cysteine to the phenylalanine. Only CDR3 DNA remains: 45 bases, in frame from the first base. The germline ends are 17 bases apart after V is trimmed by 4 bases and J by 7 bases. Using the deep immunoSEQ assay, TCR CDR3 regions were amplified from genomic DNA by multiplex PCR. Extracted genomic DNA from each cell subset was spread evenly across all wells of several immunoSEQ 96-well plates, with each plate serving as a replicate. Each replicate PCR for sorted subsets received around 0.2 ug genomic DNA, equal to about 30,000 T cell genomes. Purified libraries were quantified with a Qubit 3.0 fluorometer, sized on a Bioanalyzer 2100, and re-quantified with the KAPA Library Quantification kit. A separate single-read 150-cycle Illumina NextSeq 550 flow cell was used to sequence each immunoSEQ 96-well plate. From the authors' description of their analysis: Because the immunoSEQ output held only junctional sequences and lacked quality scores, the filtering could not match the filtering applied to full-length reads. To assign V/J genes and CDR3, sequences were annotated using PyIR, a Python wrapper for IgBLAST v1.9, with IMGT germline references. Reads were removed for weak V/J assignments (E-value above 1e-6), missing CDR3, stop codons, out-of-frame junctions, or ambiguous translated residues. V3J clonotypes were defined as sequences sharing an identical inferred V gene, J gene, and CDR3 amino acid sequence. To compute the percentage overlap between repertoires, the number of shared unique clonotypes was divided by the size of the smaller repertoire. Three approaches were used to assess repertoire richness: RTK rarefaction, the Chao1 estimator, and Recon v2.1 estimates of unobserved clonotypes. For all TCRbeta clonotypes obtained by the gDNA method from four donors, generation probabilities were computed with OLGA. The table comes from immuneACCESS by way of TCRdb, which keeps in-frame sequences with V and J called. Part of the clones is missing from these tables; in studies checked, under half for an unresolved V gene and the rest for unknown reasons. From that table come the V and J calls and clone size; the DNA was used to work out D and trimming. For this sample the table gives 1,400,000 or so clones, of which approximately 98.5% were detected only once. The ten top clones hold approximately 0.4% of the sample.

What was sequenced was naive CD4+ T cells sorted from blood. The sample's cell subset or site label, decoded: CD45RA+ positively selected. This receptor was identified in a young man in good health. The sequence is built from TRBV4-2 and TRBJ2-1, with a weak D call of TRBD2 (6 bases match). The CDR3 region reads CASSLEGANRNEQFF. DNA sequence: TGTGCCAGCAGCCTGGAGGGAGCTAATAGGAATGAGCAGTTCTTC.